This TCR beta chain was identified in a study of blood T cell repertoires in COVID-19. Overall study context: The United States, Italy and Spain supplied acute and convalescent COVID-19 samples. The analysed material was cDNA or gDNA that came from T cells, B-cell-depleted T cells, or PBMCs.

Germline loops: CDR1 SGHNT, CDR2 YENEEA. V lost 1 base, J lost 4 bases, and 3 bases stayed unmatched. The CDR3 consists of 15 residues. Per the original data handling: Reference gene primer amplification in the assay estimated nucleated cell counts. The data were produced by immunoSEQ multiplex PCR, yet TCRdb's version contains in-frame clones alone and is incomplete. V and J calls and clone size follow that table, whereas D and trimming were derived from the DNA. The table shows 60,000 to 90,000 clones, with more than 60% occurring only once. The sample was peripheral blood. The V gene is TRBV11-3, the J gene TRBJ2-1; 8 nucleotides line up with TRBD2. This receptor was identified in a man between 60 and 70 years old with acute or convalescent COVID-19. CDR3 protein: CASSLVSGSYNEQFF. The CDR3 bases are TGTGCCAGCAGCTTAGTAAGCGGGAGTTACAATGAGCAGTTCTTC.